These 9 T cell receptor beta chains came from one sample sequenced in a study of blood T cell repertoires in COVID-19 (dated by TCRdb to about 2020). The library was built by means of the immunoSEQ multiplex PCR assay. TCRdb stores this immuneACCESS table with in-frame sequences only. Part of the clones is absent; in the studies checked, under half of the shortfall reflects unresolved V genes, and no reason is known for the rest. The sample table records fewer than 250,000 clones; 80% of these occur just once. The ten largest clonotypes hold 6% to 8.5% of the sample. Sequenced input: peripheral blood. The source is a man in his fifties or sixties with acute or convalescent COVID-19.

This clone appeared a single time. The chain recombines TRBV7-2 with TRBJ1-2, with 10 bases fitting TRBD1. Unmatched junction bases numbered 0, after V lost 3 bases and J lost 5 bases. The CDR3 has 13 amino acids. CDR1 SGHTA and CDR2 FQGNSA come from the germline V gene. The CDR3 sequence: CASSLGQGYGYTF. CDR3 nucleotides: TGTGCCAGCAGCTTGGGACAGGGGTATGGCTACACCTTC.

This clone has only a few counts. The V call is TRBV11-2, the J call TRBJ2-3, with 7 bases matching TRBD1. Trimming took 6 bases from V and 0 from J; bases not matched to a gene: 12. This CDR3 has 17 amino acids. Per germline, CDR1 SGHAT and CDR2 FQNNGV. CDR3 nucleotide sequence: TGTGCCAGCAGTCAAATGACAGGGTTAACTAGCACAGATACGCAGTATTTT. It translates to CASSQMTGLTSTDTQYF.

The CDR3 reads CASRKDYTEAFF. Here the CDR3 DNA reads TGTGCCAGCCGGAAGGACTACACTGAAGCTTTCTTT. The genes are TRBV2 and TRBJ1-1, with no clear D. V lost 8 bases and J lost 3, with 10 bases in between. The CDR3 spans 12 residues. The V gene's germline CDR1 is SNHLY and CDR2 FYNNEI.

V and J are TRBV19 and TRBJ1-4; D remains ambiguous. Trimming stripped 3 bases from V and 8 bases from J, with 10 bases between. This CDR3 is built from 13 residues. Germline-derived CDR1 and CDR2 are LNHDA and SQIVND (reference sequence). This chain's CDR3 is CASSMGSKEKLFF. The CDR3 region has the DNA TGTGCCAGTAGTATGGGCAGTAAAGAAAAACTGTTTTTT.

The chain recombines TRBV10-1 with TRBJ1-1, with D perhaps TRBD1 (5 bases). The germline CDR1 and CDR2 sequences are WNHNN and SYGVQD (reference sequence). CDR3 length equals 17 residues. V was shortened by 0 bases and J by 1 base, with 15 bases between the two germline ends. This CDR3 reads CASSESTPFRENTEAFF. CDR3 DNA sequence: TGCGCCAGCAGTGAGTCGACTCCCTTCAGGGAGAACACTGAAGCTTTCTTT.

The chain couples TRBV6-6 to TRBJ2-2; possibly TRBD2 for D (6 bases). V dropped 2 bases and J dropped 5 bases, with 6 bases sitting between them. CDR3 length: 13 amino acids. CDR1 is MNHNY, CDR2 SVGAGI, per germline (reference sequence). This CDR3 reads CASSYGGTGELFF. The CDR3 DNA is TGTGCCAGCAGTTACGGGGGGACCGGGGAGCTGTTTTTT.

The V and J genes are TRBV9 and TRBJ1-1, with a weak D call TRBD1 (5 bases). Germline CDR1 SGDLS, CDR2 YYNGEE. The CDR3 sequence is 14 residues long. Trimming took 4 bases from V and 7 from J, leaving 17 bases between them. In DNA, the CDR3 is TGTGCCAGCAGCCCCTCCTCCGGACAACTTGAAGCTTTCTTT. It codes for CASSPSSGQLEAFF.

The rearrangement joins TRBV28 to TRBJ1-5; D is ambiguous. CDR1 and CDR2 from the germline V gene are MDHEN and SYDVKM. Trimming cost V 1 base and J 4 bases, with 17 bases left between them. The CDR3 totals 17 residues. CDR3 sequence reads: CASSLSFTARLNQPQHF. CDR3 sequence (DNA): TGTGCCAGCAGTTTATCATTTACAGCCCGGCTAAATCAGCCCCAGCATTTT.

The chain couples TRBV2 to TRBJ2-5; 7 nucleotides line up with TRBD2. This CDR3 comprises 14 residues. CDR1 SNHLY and CDR2 FYNNEI come from the germline V gene. V trimming: 10 bases; J trimming: 1 base; junction bases outside the gene matches: 9. The CDR3 protein is CATDPGGGQETQYF. The DNA of the CDR3 is TGTGCCACTGACCCGGGGGGAGGCCAAGAGACCCAGTACTTC.